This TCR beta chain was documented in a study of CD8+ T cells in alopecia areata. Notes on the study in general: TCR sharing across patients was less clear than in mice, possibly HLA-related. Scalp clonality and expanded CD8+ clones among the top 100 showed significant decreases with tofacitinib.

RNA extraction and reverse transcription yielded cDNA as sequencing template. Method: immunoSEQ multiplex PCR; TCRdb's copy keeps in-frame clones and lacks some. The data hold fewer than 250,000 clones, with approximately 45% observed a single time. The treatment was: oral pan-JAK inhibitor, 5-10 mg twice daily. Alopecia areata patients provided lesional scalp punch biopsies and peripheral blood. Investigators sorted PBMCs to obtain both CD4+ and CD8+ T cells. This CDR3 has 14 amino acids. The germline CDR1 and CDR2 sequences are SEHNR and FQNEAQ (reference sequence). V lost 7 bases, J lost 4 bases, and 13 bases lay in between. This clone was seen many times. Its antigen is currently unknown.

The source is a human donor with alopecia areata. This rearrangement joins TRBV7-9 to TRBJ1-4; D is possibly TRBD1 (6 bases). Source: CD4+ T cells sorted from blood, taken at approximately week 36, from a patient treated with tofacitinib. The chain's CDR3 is CASNRQEFNEKLFF. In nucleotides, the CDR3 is TGTGCCAGCAATAGACAGGAATTTAATGAAAAACTGTTTTTT.